This passage covers 13 T cell receptor beta chains from one sample sequenced in a study of blood T cell repertoires in COVID-19. Libraries were prepared by immunoSEQ multiplex PCR; TCRdb keeps only in-frame clonotypes and omits some of them. Of almost 55,000 clones in the sample, about nine tenths were seen once. The material sequenced was peripheral blood. These receptors originate from a woman in her thirties or forties with active COVID-19.

The chain links TRBV6-5 to TRBJ2-3; 8 nucleotides agree with TRBD2. CDR1 MNHEY and CDR2 SVGAGI come from the germline V gene. Unmatched junction bases numbered 5, after V lost 6 bases and J lost 0 bases. This CDR3 comprises 15 residues. This chain's CDR3 is CASRVAGTSTDTQYF. DNA of the CDR3: TGTGCCAGCAGAGTAGCGGGGACAAGCACAGATACGCAGTATTTT.

The chain is built from TRBV19 and TRBJ1-2; no reliable D call. The CDR3 loop spans 15 amino acids. The germline V and J ends were trimmed by 5 bases and 0 bases, with 13 bases remaining between them. Germline CDR1 is LNHDA and CDR2 is SQIVND (reference sequence). The CDR3 region has the DNA TGTGCCAGTAGTGGAGGGTTGCGGACTAACTATGGCTACACCTTC. Translation: CASSGGLRTNYGYTF.

This clone was counted a single time. This chain uses TRBV19 with TRBJ2-2; 7 nucleotides align to TRBD2. The germline V gene encodes CDR1 LNHDA and CDR2 SQIVND (reference sequence). The junction had 19 bases not matched to a gene; V was cut back by 6 bases and J by 3 bases. This CDR3 is built from 19 residues. DNA for the CDR3: TGTGCCAGTAGCAAGGTGGCTAGCGGTGCTCTTGGGGACACCGGGGAGCTGTTTTTT. It codes for CASSKVASGALGDTGELFF.

V usage is TRBV6-2 or TRBV6-3 and J usage is TRBJ1-6; D is perhaps TRBD1 (5 bases). Germline V gene sequence: CDR1 MNHEY, CDR2 SVGEGT. The CDR3 contains 15 residues. Between the trimmed V and J ends, which lost 4 bases and 10 bases, there was a span of 17 bases. Here the CDR3 DNA reads TGTGCCAGCAGTTTCTTAGGACAATCGGAGTCACCCCTCCACTTT. Translating gives CASSFLGQSESPLHF.

CDR3 protein: CASSVEGAETQYF. DNA of the CDR3: TGTGCCAGCAGCGTCGAGGGAGCCGAGACCCAGTACTTC. V and J are TRBV9 and TRBJ2-5, with TRBD2 as a possible D gene (5 bases). CDR3 length: 13 amino acids. Looked up from germline, CDR1 is SGDLS and CDR2 is YYNGEE. V was trimmed by 2 bases and J by 5 bases, leaving 10 bases between them.

The rearrangement links TRBV18 to TRBJ2-1, with 7 positions matching TRBD2. Germline V gene data show CDR1 as KGHSH and CDR2 as LQKENI. V was clipped by 3 bases and J by 2 bases; unmatched bases: 4. This CDR3 contains 15 residues. The CDR3 DNA sequence: TGTGCCAGCTCACCCGGCGGGGGAACCTACAATGAGCAGTTCTTC. As protein: CASSPGGGTYNEQFF.

The genes are TRBV19 and TRBJ2-5; tentatively, D is TRBD2 (6 bases). Between the trimmed V and J ends, which lost 5 bases and 5 bases, there was a span of 9 bases. Germline assignment: CDR1 LNHDA and CDR2 SQIVND (reference sequence). The CDR3 spans 12 residues. The CDR3 reads CASSPREETQYF. The CDR3 coding sequence is TGTGCCAGTAGTCCCCGGGAGGAGACCCAGTACTTC.

This rearrangement joins TRBV5-1 to TRBJ2-5; a weak D match, TRBD1 (5 bases). V was pared by 0 bases and J by 4 bases, with 10 bases between. Germline V gene data show CDR1 as SGHRS and CDR2 as YFSETQ. The CDR3 covers 14 residues. The CDR3 region has the DNA TGCGCCAGCAGCTTGGGGCAGGGCGTAGAGACCCAGTACTTC. Translated, it gives CASSLGQGVETQYF.

The V call is TRBV19, the J call TRBJ2-5, with D possibly TRBD2 on 5 matching bases. CDR3 length: 13 amino acids. Trimming removed 4 bases from V and 1 base from J, with 7 bases in between. Germline-derived CDR1 and CDR2 are LNHDA and SQIVND (reference sequence). Here the CDR3 reads CASSTTSQETQYF. Here the CDR3 DNA reads TGTGCCAGTAGTACCACTAGCCAAGAGACCCAGTACTTC.

The V gene is TRBV18, the J gene TRBJ2-3; D perhaps matches TRBD1 (5 bases). V lost 2 bases to trimming and J lost 0 bases, with 6 bases between them. The CDR3 is 14 residues long. Germline CDR1 is KGHSH and CDR2 is LQKENI. The CDR3 region is CASSPGASTDTQYF. CDR3 sequence (DNA): TGTGCCAGCTCACCAGGGGCAAGCACAGATACGCAGTATTTT.

With respect to this clone: The same CDR3 is also encoded by other DNA sequences in this sample. The V gene is TRBV20-1, the J gene TRBJ2-1; TRBD1 matches 8 bases. The CDR3 runs 11 residues. With V trimmed by 5 bases and J by 10 bases, 4 bases remained unmatched. Germline-derived CDR1 and CDR2 are DFQATT and SNEGSKA (reference sequence). CDR3 residues: CSADRGSEQFF. In nucleotides, the CDR3 is TGCAGTGCTGACAGGGGAAGCGAGCAGTTCTTC.

The chain links TRBV12-2 to TRBJ2-1; the table's D call of TRBD2 was not tested on the DNA. TRBV12-2 is marked as a pseudogene. CDR3 length equals 15 residues. The DNA for the CDR3 is TGTGCAAGTCGCCCTGGGCTGCGGGCTGCGAATGAGCAGTTCTTC. Protein product: CASRPGLRAANEQFF.

The sample holds one count of this clone. The rearrangement joins TRBV13 to TRBJ2-5; the D is unclear. The V end was cut by 5 bases, the J end by 4 bases, with 14 bases between. The CDR3 spans 14 residues. CDR1 is PRHDT and CDR2 is FYEKMQ in the germline V gene (reference sequence). CDR3 bases: TGTGCCAGCAGCCCCATTGGGCTTCCAGAGACCCAGTACTTC. As protein: CASSPIGLPETQYF.